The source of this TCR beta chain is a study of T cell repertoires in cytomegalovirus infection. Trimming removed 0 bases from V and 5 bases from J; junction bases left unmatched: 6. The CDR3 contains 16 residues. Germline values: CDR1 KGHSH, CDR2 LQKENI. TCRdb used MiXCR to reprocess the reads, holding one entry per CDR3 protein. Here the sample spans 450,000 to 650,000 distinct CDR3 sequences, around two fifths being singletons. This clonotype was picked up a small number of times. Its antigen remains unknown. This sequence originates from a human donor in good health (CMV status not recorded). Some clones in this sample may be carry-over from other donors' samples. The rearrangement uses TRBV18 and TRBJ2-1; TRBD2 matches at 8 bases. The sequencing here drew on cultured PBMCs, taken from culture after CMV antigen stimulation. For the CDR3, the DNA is TGTGCCAGCTCACCACCCCAGCGGGGGACACACAATGAGCAGTTCTTC. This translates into CASSPPQRGTHNEQFF.